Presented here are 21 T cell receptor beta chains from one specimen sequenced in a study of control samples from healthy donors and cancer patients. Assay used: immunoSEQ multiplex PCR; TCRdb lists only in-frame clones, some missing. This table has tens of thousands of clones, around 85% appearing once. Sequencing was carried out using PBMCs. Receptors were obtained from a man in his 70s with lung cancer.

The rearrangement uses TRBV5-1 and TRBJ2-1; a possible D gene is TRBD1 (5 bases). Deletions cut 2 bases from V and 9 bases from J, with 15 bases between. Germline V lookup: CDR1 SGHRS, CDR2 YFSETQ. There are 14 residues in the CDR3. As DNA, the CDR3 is TGCGCCAGCAGCTTCACAGGTCCCACAGGTGAGCAGTTCTTC. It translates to CASSFTGPTGEQFF.

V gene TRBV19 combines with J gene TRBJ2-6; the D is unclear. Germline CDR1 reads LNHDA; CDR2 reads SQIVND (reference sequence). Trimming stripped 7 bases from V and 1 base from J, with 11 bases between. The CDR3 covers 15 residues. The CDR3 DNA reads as TGTGCCAGTACCTTCGGGCGGTCTGGGGCCAACGTCCTGACTTTC. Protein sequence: CASTFGRSGANVLTF. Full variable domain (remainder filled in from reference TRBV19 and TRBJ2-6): DGGITQSPKYLFRKEGQNVTLSCEQNLNHDAMYWYRQDPGQGLRLIYYSQIVNDFQKGDIAEGYSVSREKKESFPLTVTSAQKNPTAFYLCASTFGRSGANVLTFGAGSRLTVL.

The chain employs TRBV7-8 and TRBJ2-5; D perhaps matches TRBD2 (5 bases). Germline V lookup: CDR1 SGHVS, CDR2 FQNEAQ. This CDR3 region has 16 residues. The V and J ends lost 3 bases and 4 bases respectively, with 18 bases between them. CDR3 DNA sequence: TGTGCCAGCAGCTTGGAGGCCCACGGGGTAGCAGAGACCCAGTACTTC. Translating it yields CASSLEAHGVAETQYF.

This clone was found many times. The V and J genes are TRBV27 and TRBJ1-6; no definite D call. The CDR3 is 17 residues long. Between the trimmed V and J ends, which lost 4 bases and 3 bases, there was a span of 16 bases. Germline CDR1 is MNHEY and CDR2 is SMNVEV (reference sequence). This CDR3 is CASSSHWQTDYNSPLHF. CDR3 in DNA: TGTGCCAGCAGTTCACACTGGCAGACGGACTATAATTCACCCCTCCACTTT.

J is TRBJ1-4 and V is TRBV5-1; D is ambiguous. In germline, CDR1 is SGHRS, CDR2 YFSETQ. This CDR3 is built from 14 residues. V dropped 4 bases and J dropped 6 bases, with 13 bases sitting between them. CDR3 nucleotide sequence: TGCGCCAGCAGCCCCATAAGCGGGGATGAAAAACTGTTTTTT. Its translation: CASSPISGDEKLFF.

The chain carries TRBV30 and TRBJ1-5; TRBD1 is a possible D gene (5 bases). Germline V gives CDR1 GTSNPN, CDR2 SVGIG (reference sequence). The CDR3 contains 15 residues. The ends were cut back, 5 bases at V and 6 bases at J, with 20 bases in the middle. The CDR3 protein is CAWSNQGPLGQPQHF. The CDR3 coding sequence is TGTGCCTGGTCTAACCAGGGACCGCTGGGTCAGCCCCAGCATTTT.

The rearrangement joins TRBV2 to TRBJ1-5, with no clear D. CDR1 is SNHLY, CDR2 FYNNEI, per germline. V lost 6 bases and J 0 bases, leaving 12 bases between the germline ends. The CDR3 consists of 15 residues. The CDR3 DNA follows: TGTGCCAGCAGGAGACACGGGGATAGCAATCAGCCCCAGCATTTT. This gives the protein CASRRHGDSNQPQHF.

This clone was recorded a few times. The CDR3 sequence is CAITGQGGTEAFF. CDR3 bases: TGTGCCATCACGGGACAGGGAGGCACTGAAGCTTTCTTT. This chain connects TRBV10-3 to TRBJ1-1; 9 bases line up with TRBD1. This CDR3 region has 13 residues. Germline CDR1 ENHRY, CDR2 SYGVKD. The V gene end was trimmed by 7 bases and the J gene end by 4 bases; junction bases not matched to a gene: 4.

The CDR3 spells CASRPWNNYGYTF. CDR3 DNA: TGTGCCAGCAGACCCTGGAATAACTATGGCTACACCTTC. The J gene is TRBJ1-2, the V gene TRBV6-5; no reliable D call. Between the trimmed V and J ends, which lost 6 bases and 1 base, there was a span of 9 bases. Germline CDR1 MNHEY, CDR2 SVGAGI. The CDR3 loop spans 13 amino acids.

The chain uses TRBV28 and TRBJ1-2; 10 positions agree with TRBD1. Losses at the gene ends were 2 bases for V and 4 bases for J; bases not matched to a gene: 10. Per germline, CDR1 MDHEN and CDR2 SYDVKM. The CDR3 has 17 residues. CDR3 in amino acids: CASSLVGQGRGGYGYTF. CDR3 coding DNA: TGTGCCAGCAGTTTAGTGGGACAGGGGAGAGGGGGCTATGGCTACACCTTC.

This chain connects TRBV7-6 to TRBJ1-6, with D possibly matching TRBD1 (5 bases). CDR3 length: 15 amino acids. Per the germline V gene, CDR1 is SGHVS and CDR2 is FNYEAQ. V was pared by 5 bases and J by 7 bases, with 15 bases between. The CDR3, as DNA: TGTGCCAGCAGCCTAACCCGGGGACGGAATTCACCCCTCCACTTT. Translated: CASSLTRGRNSPLHF. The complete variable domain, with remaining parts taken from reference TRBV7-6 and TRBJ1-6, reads GAGVSQSPRYKVTKRGQDVALRCDPISGHVSLYWYRQALGQGPEFLTYFNYEAQQDKSGLPNDRFSAERPEGSISTLTIQRTEQRDSAMYRCASSLTRGRNSPLHFGNGTRLTVT.

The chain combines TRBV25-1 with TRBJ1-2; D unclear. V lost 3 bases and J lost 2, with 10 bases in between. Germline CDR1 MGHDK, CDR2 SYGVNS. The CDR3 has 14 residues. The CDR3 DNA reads TGTGCCAGCAGTGATCACGGGTCCAACTATGGCTACACCTTC. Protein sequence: CASSDHGSNYGYTF.

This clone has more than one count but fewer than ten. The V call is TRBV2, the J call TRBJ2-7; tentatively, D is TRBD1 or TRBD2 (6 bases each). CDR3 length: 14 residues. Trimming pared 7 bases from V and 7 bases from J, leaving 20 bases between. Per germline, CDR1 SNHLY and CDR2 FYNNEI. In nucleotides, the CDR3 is TGTGCCAGCAAAGGGGGGTCATTAATGTGGGAGCAGTACTTC. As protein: CASKGGSLMWEQYF. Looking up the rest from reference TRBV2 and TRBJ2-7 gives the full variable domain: EPEVTQTPSHQVTQMGQEVILRCVPISNHLYFYWYRQILGQKVEFLVSFYNNEISEKSEIFDDQFSVERPDGSNFTLKIRSTKLEDSAMYFCASKGGSLMWEQYFGPGTRLTVT.

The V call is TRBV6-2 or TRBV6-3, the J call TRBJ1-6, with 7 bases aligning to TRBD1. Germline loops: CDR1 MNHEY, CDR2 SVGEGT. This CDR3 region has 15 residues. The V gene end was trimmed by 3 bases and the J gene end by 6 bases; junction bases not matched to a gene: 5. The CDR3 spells CASSYSGQLNSPLHF. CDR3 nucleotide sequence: TGTGCCAGCAGTTATTCGGGACAGCTTAATTCACCCCTCCACTTT.

CDR3 DNA sequence: TGCAGCGTCGGGGACGGTTTGAACACTGAAGCTTTCTTT. It translates to CSVGDGLNTEAFF. The rearrangement uses TRBV29-1 and TRBJ1-1; D might be TRBD1 (5 bases). There are 13 residues in the CDR3. The germline V gene has CDR1 SQVTM and CDR2 ANQGSEA. Trimming took 6 bases from V and 0 from J, leaving 11 bases between them.

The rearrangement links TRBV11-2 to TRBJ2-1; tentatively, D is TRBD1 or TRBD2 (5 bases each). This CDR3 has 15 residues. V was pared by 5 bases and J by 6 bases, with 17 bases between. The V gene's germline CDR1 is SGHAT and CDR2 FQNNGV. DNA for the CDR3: TGTGCCAGCAGCCCCGGACATCTGAGGGTCAATGAGCAGTTCTTC. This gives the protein CASSPGHLRVNEQFF.

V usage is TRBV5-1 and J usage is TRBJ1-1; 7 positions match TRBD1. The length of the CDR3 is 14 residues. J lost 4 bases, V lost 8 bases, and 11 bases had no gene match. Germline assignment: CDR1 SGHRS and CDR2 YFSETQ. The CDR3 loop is CASKSQGGVTEAFF. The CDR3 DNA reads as TGCGCCAGTAAATCCCAGGGGGGCGTCACTGAAGCTTTCTTT. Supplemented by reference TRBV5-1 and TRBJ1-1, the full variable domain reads KAGVTQTPRYLIKTRGQQVTLSCSPISGHRSVSWYQQTPGQGLQFLFEYFSETQRNKGNFPGRFSGRQFSNSRSEMNVSTLELGDSALYLCASKSQGGVTEAFFGQGTRLTVV.

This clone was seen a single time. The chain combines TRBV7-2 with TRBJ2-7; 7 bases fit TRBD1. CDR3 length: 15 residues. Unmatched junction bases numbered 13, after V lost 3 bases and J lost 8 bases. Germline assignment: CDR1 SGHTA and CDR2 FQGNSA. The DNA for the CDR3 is TGTGCCAGCAGCTTGATAGGACAGGTGGAATGGAAGCAGTACTTC. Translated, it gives CASSLIGQVEWKQYF.

The chain's CDR3 is CASSYVGAVEQFF. The CDR3 nucleotides read TGTGCCAGCAGCTACGTGGGGGCGGTTGAGCAGTTCTTC. The genes are TRBV7-3 and TRBJ2-1, with a weak D call TRBD1 (6 bases). The V gene's germline CDR1 is SGHTA and CDR2 FQGTGA. V was trimmed by 4 bases and J by 9 bases, leaving 13 bases between them. CDR3 length: 13 residues. Full variable domain (missing parts from reference TRBV7-3 and TRBJ2-1): GAGVSQTPSNKVTEKGKYVELRCDPISGHTALYWYRQSLGQGPEFLIYFQGTGAADDSGLPNDRFFAVRPEGSVSTLKIQRTERGDSAVYLCASSYVGAVEQFFGPGTRLTVL.

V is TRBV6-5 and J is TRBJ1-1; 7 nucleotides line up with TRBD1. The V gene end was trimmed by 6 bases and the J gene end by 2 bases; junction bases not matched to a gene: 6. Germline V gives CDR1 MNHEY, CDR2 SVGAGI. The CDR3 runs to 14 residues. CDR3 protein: CASRTTGANTEAFF. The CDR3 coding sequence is TGTGCCAGCAGGACCACAGGGGCAAACACTGAAGCTTTCTTT.

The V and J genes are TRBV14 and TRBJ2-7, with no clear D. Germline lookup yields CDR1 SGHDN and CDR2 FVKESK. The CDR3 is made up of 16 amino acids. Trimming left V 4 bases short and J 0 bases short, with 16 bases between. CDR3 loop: CASSLRRTISSYEQYF. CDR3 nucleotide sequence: TGTGCCAGCAGCCTCCGCAGGACGATTAGCTCCTACGAGCAGTACTTC.